One and the same sample provided the 7 T cell receptor beta chains below, sequenced in a study of human T cells and chemical hapten exposure (dated by TCRdb to the early 2020s). Library generation was performed with 5' RACE. Sequencing instrument: Illumina MiSeq. TCRdb redid the processing of the public reads, applying fastp at Q25 and MiXCR, and retained in-frame beta chains. Every entry covers one CDR3 protein and lists the most common genes and DNA from its rows. Here the sample has some 78,000 distinct CDR3 sequences; less than 9.5% occur a single time. The ten largest make up approximately 2.3% of the sample. Unfractionated whole blood was collected in Tempus Blood RNA tubes, and total RNA was extracted from that blood. These receptor sequences come from a male donor in good health.

The chain combines TRBV19 with TRBJ2-7, with D possibly being TRBD2 (6 bases). The CDR3 extends over 15 amino acids. V gave up 6 bases and J gave up 0 bases, with 15 bases separating them. CDR1 and CDR2 from the germline V gene are LNHDA and SQIVND (reference sequence). The CDR3 DNA follows: TGTGCCAGTAGAATCCGGGACTCTGGCTCCTACGAGCAGTACTTC. It is translated as CASRIRDSGSYEQYF.

Concerning this clonotype itself: The final CDR3 position lacks the conserved phenylalanine or tryptophan, pointing to a likely read error. V and J are TRBV6-5 and TRBJ1-1; no clear D. CDR3 size: 12 residues. The V end lost 4 bases, the J end lost 1 base, and 4 bases lay between the germline ends. CDR1 is MNHEY, CDR2 SVGAGI, per germline. The CDR3 DNA is TGTGCCAGCAGTTGGGGGAACACTGAAGCTTTCTCT. The encoded protein is CASSWGNTEAFS.

In its sample, this clonotype was seen a few times. The genes are TRBV20-1 and TRBJ1-1; D remains ambiguous. Trimming took off 2 bases at V and 1 base at J, with 5 bases between the two ends. In germline, CDR1 is DFQATT, CDR2 SNEGSKA (reference sequence). The CDR3 runs 12 residues. The CDR3, as DNA: TGCAGTGCTAGACGGGGGAACACTGAAGCTTTCTTT. Translated, it gives CSARRGNTEAFF.

There are a few counts of this clonotype. CDR3 bases: TGCAGCGCCAGCGGGATTAGGTTGAGTGCAGATACGCAGTATTTT. It encodes CSASGIRLSADTQYF. V is TRBV29-1 and J is TRBJ2-3, with 7 bases aligning to TRBD2. The V and J ends lost 7 bases and 4 bases, in that order; junction bases with no gene match: 14. Germline V gene lookup returns CDR1 SQVTM and CDR2 ANQGSEA. The CDR3 runs 15 residues.

The chain links TRBV10-3 to TRBJ2-7; 12 nucleotides line up with TRBD2. Per the germline V gene, CDR1 is ENHRY and CDR2 is SYGVKD. This CDR3 region has 15 residues. Trimming cost V 2 bases and J 7 bases; bases outside gene matches: 6. CDR3 bases: TGTGCCATCAGTGAGGCTAGCGGGGGGGCCAGGGAGCAGTACTTC. Its protein product is CAISEASGGAREQYF.

This clonotype turned up a few times. The gene calls are TRBV12-3 or TRBV12-4 and TRBJ1-1; the match to TRBD1 covers 8 bases. With V trimmed by 5 bases and J by 2 bases, 10 bases remained unmatched. CDR3 length equals 16 residues. Here the CDR3 reads CASSSRDRLRNTEAFF. CDR3 DNA sequence: TGTGCCAGCAGTAGCCGGGACAGGCTTAGAAACACTGAAGCTTTCTTT.

Only a few counts were recorded for this clonotype. The V gene is TRBV7-9, the J gene TRBJ1-6, with D perhaps matching TRBD1 (6 bases). The V and J ends lost 3 bases and 4 bases respectively, with 13 bases between them. Germline V lookup: CDR1 SEHNR, CDR2 FQNEAQ (reference sequence). The CDR3 covers 16 residues. In DNA form, the CDR3 reads TGTGCCAGCAGCTTGGTACGGACAGCTTATAATTCACCCCTCCACTTT. Translation gives CASSLVRTAYNSPLHF.